These 17 T cell receptor beta chains were all obtained from the same sample, sequenced in a study of human thymus T cells. Assay: immunoSEQ multiplex PCR; the TCRdb copy retains only in-frame clones and omits some. The repertoire includes some 130,000 clones, around 94% of them detected once, and under 0.025% sits in the top ten. Thymic resections from corrective heart surgery supplied the tissue. The sequencing input was thymus tissue. The receptors shown here come from a boy younger than two with a congenital heart defect but otherwise immunologically healthy.

This chain connects TRBV18 to TRBJ1-5; TRBD1 might be the D (6 bases). Deletions cut 0 bases from V and 6 bases from J, with 9 bases between. CDR1 KGHSH and CDR2 LQKENI come from the germline V gene. The CDR3 extends over 14 amino acids. CDR3 region: CASSPPGARQPQHF. DNA of the CDR3: TGTGCCAGCTCACCACCGGGGGCTCGTCAGCCCCAGCATTTT.

J is TRBJ1-4 and V is TRBV19; possible D gene TRBD1, 6 bases. CDR1 is LNHDA and CDR2 is SQIVND in the germline V gene (reference sequence). Trimming removed 3 bases at V and 5 bases at J, with 13 bases between. This CDR3 is built from 15 residues. The CDR3 loop reads CASSIAETGNEKLFF. The DNA of the CDR3 is TGTGCCAGTAGTATTGCCGAAACAGGGAATGAAAAACTGTTTTTT.

The V call is TRBV7-2, the J call TRBJ2-7; D perhaps matches TRBD2 (6 bases). V dropped 2 bases and J dropped 3 bases, with 11 bases sitting between them. Germline values: CDR1 SGHTA, CDR2 FQGNSA. This CDR3 is 14 amino acids long. The chain's CDR3 is CASSLRDFNYEQYF. CDR3 in DNA: TGTGCCAGCAGCTTAAGGGACTTTAACTACGAGCAGTACTTC.

CDR3 DNA: TGTGCCAGCAGTCCCTCGACTAGCGGGGGACTTCAAGAGACCCAGTACTTC. Amino acid sequence: CASSPSTSGGLQETQYF. The V call is TRBV27, the J call TRBJ2-5; 12 bases map to TRBD2. Germline CDR1 and CDR2: MNHEY and SMNVEV (reference sequence). The J segment lost 2 bases and the V segment lost 5 bases, leaving 9 bases of the junction unmatched. The CDR3 has 17 amino acids.

The chain uses TRBV30 and TRBJ2-7; 7 positions agree with TRBD1. Trimming took 3 bases from V and 7 from J; bases not matched to a gene: 6. This CDR3 spans 12 amino acids. Germline V gene sequence: CDR1 GTSNPN, CDR2 SVGIG (reference sequence). The chain's CDR3 is CAWRKGAGEQYF. DNA for the CDR3: TGTGCCTGGAGGAAGGGGGCTGGGGAGCAGTACTTC.

V is TRBV11-2 and J is TRBJ2-7, with 11 positions matching TRBD2. The junction had 7 bases not matched to a gene; V was cut back by 3 bases and J by 3 bases. CDR1 and CDR2 (germline): SGHAT, FQNNGV. The CDR3 runs to 16 residues. The CDR3: CASSFALAGVNYEQYF. As DNA, the CDR3 is TGTGCCAGCAGCTTTGCACTAGCGGGGGTTAACTACGAGCAGTACTTC.

The chain uses TRBV28 and TRBJ1-5; D is uncertain. V was trimmed by 8 bases and J by 0 bases, leaving 11 bases between them. CDR3 length: 14 residues. The germline V gene has CDR1 MDHEN and CDR2 SYDVKM. CDR3 bases: TGTGCCAGCGCGGCAGCTTATAGCAATCAGCCCCAGCATTTT. This encodes CASAAAYSNQPQHF.

J is TRBJ2-7 and V is TRBV10-3; 12 nucleotides agree with TRBD1. The CDR3 length is 15 residues. V trimming: 3 bases; J trimming: 5 bases; junction bases outside the gene matches: 5. In germline, CDR1 is ENHRY, CDR2 SYGVKD. The CDR3 DNA follows: TGTGCCATCAGTGAATGGGGGACAGGGGGCGACGAGCAGTACTTC. Translation: CAISEWGTGGDEQYF.

This chain uses TRBV11-3 with TRBJ2-3; 15 positions match TRBD2. The CDR3 extends over 18 amino acids. From germline, CDR1 is SGHNT and CDR2 YENEEA. V shed 7 bases, J shed 6 bases, and the junction held 14 bases outside the gene matches. CDR3 sequence: CASTPGTSGGNALDTQYF. For the CDR3, the DNA is TGTGCCAGCACCCCCGGGACTAGCGGGGGGAACGCCCTGGATACGCAGTATTTT.

V is TRBV10-1 and J is TRBJ1-6; D not certain. CDR3 length: 15 amino acids. Germline V gene lookup returns CDR1 WNHNN and CDR2 SYGVQD (reference sequence). Trimming pared 6 bases from V and 0 bases from J, leaving 9 bases between. The CDR3: CASRIGTSYNSPLHF. CDR3 sequence (DNA): TGCGCCAGCAGGATCGGAACCTCCTATAATTCACCCCTCCACTTT.

The rearrangement links TRBV13 to TRBJ2-3; 11 bases align to TRBD2. CDR1 and CDR2 from the germline V gene are PRHDT and FYEKMQ (reference sequence). Germline trimming cut 5 bases from V and 1 base from J; bases unmatched to any gene: 5. This CDR3 region has 16 residues. CDR3 amino acids: CASSVPGLAGTDTQYF. CDR3 nucleotide sequence: TGTGCCAGCAGCGTACCGGGACTAGCGGGCACAGATACGCAGTATTTT.

The chain has TRBV2 and TRBJ2-2, with D perhaps being TRBD1 or TRBD2 (5 bases each). V was pared by 2 bases and J by 3 bases, with 13 bases between. The CDR3 consists of 16 residues. CDR1 and CDR2 from the germline V gene are SNHLY and FYNNEI. In DNA form, the CDR3 reads TGTGCCAGCAGTGAACCCGGGACGGAGTACACCGGGGAGCTGTTTTTT. Its protein product is CASSEPGTEYTGELFF.

The CDR3 sequence: CASSLAGVGQPQHF. The CDR3 DNA reads TGTGCCAGCAGCTTAGCAGGGGTGGGTCAGCCCCAGCATTTT. The chain joins TRBV7-8 to TRBJ1-5, with D tentatively TRBD1 (5 bases). The CDR3 extends over 14 amino acids. The germline gives CDR1 SGHVS, CDR2 FQNEAQ. Between the trimmed V and J ends, which lost 0 bases and 6 bases, there was a span of 9 bases.

V gene TRBV25-1 combines with J gene TRBJ2-5, with D possibly TRBD1 on 5 matching bases. V was shortened by 5 bases and J by 3 bases, with 13 bases between the two germline ends. The CDR3 loop spans 14 amino acids. CDR1 and CDR2 (germline): MGHDK, SYGVNS. The CDR3 sequence is CASSRSAREETQYF. The CDR3 DNA is TGTGCCAGCAGTCGCTCCGCCAGGGAAGAGACCCAGTACTTC.

The V and J genes are TRBV10-3 and TRBJ2-1; 13 nucleotides agree with TRBD2. V lost 4 bases to trimming and J lost 0 bases; unmatched junction nucleotides: 0. Germline loops: CDR1 ENHRY, CDR2 SYGVKD. The CDR3 extends over 16 amino acids. CDR3 coding DNA: TGTGCCATCAGTGGGACTAGCGGGAGCTCCTACAATGAGCAGTTCTTC. Translating it yields CAISGTSGSSYNEQFF.

This clone was seen only once. J is TRBJ2-5 and V is TRBV5-6; 7 positions agree with TRBD1. Germline CDR1 reads SGHDT; CDR2 reads YYEEEE. The CDR3 has 14 residues. V shed 2 bases, J shed 1 base, and the junction held 2 bases outside the gene matches. CDR3 DNA: TGTGCCAGCAGCTTCTACAGGGGCCAAGAGACCCAGTACTTC. Translating gives CASSFYRGQETQYF. The full variable domain, in which reference TRBV5-6 and TRBJ2-5 provide the parts outside the CDR3, is DAGVTQSPTHLIKTRGQQVTLRCSPKSGHDTVSWYQQALGQGPQFIFQYYEEEERQRGNFPDRFSGHQFPNYSSELNVNALLLGDSALYLCASSFYRGQETQYFGPGTRLLVL.

This sequence joins TRBV5-6 and TRBJ1-1; 8 nucleotides line up with TRBD1. Germline V gene lookup returns CDR1 SGHDT and CDR2 YYEEEE. CDR3 length equals 13 residues. Unmatched junction bases numbered 5, after V lost 4 bases and J lost 6 bases. The CDR3 sequence: CASSPRQGSEAFF. DNA of the CDR3: TGTGCCAGCAGCCCTAGACAGGGGTCTGAAGCTTTCTTT.